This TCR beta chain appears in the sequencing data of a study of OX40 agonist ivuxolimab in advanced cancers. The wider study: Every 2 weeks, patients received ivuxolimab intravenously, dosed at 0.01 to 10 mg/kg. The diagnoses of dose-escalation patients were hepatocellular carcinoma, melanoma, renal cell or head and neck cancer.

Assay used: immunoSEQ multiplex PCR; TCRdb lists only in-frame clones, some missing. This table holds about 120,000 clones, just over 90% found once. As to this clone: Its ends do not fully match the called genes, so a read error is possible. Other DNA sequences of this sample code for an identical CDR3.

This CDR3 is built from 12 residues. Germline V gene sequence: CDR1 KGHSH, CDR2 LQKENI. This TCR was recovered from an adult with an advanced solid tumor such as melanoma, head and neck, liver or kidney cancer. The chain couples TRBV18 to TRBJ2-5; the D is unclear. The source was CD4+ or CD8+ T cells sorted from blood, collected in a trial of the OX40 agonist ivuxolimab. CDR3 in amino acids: CASSPVQETQYF. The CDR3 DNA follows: TGTGCCAGCTCACCAGTGCAAGAAACCCAGTACTTC.